These 17 T cell receptor beta chains share one sample of origin, sequenced in a study of blood T cells in healthy people across ages. A sample-barcoded 5' primer and a J-beta primer mix were used in a second PCR of about 7 to 12 cycles. MiXCR, run by TCRdb on the 5' RACE reads, gives a single entry per CDR3 protein. The sample includes under 1,000,000 distinct CDR3 sequences, about 46% of them seen just once. Material for sequencing was blood. These receptors all come from an elderly man in good health.

This clonotype was seen only a few times. The chain couples TRBV5-1 to TRBJ1-2, with 11 positions matching TRBD1. CDR3 size: 14 residues. V was pared by 4 bases and J by 8 bases, with 7 bases of the junction left unmatched. In germline, CDR1 is SGHRS, CDR2 YFSETQ. CDR3 loop: CASSVGQGAGGYTF. For the CDR3, the DNA is TGCGCCAGCAGCGTAGGACAGGGGGCTGGGGGCTACACCTTC.

V usage is TRBV6-2 or TRBV6-3 and J usage is TRBJ1-5; 7 nucleotides line up with TRBD1. In germline, CDR1 is MNHEY, CDR2 SVGEGT. This CDR3 has 14 amino acids. V shed 6 bases and J 6 bases; nucleotides not matched to a gene: 8. In DNA form, the CDR3 reads TGTGCCAGCAGCCTGACAGGGAACTCTCAGCCCCAGCATTTT. Protein sequence: CASSLTGNSQPQHF.

The CDR3 DNA sequence: TGTGCCAGTAGTCCAACACGTCCGCGGGAGAACAATGAGCAGTACTTC. Protein product: CASSPTRPRENNEQYF. The chain employs TRBV19 and TRBJ2-7; 7 bases align to TRBD2. This CDR3 spans 16 amino acids. Trimming cost V 5 bases and J 7 bases; bases outside gene matches: 17. Germline V gene data show CDR1 as LNHDA and CDR2 as SQIVND (reference sequence).

This rearrangement joins TRBV5-1 to TRBJ2-4; TRBD2 matches at 10 bases. The end of the DNA is better explained by TRBJ2-7, so the J call may be wrong. Looked up from germline, CDR1 is SGHRS and CDR2 is YFSETQ. The CDR3 extends over 14 amino acids. The CDR3 DNA is TGCGCCAGCAGCTTAGGGACTAGCGAGTACGAGCAGTACTTC. Its protein product is CASSLGTSEYEQYF.

The J gene is TRBJ1-1, the V gene TRBV15; no clear D gene. Per germline, CDR1 LNHNV and CDR2 YYDKDF (reference sequence). The V end lost 0 bases, the J end lost 6 bases, and 17 bases lay between the germline ends. The CDR3 contains 16 residues. CDR3 nucleotide sequence: TGTGCCACCAGCAGAGAGCTGAGGGTGGGGATATCTGAAGCTTTCTTT. Residues: CATSRELRVGISEAFF.

This clonotype came up many times. The V call is TRBV4-2, the J call TRBJ2-3; D gene uncertain. From germline, CDR1 is LGHNA and CDR2 YNFKEQ. Trimming stripped 4 bases from V and 3 bases from J, with 11 bases between. The CDR3 length is 14 residues. The CDR3 nucleotides are TGTGCCAGCAGCCCTCGGGCAGCAACAGATACGCAGTATTTT. Protein sequence: CASSPRAATDTQYF.

The V call is TRBV18, the J call TRBJ1-1; D not certain. Germline V gives CDR1 KGHSH, CDR2 LQKENI. V lost 3 bases to trimming and J lost 0 bases, with 11 bases between them. CDR3 length equals 15 residues. CDR3 residues: CASSPAPGMNTEAFF. The DNA of the CDR3 is TGTGCCAGCTCACCGGCCCCCGGGATGAACACTGAAGCTTTCTTT. The variable domain in full, with the rest retrieved from reference TRBV18 and TRBJ1-1, is NAGVMQNPRHLVRRRGQEARLRCSPMKGHSHVYWYRQLPEEGLKFMVYLQKENIIDESGMPKERFSAEFPKEGPSILRIQQVVRGDSAAYFCASSPAPGMNTEAFFGQGTRLTVV.

Turning to this clonotype: A much larger clone sits a single nucleotide away, making a read error possible. The rearrangement joins TRBV20-1 to TRBJ2-4; 9 bases match TRBD1. Germline V gene sequence: CDR1 DFQATT, CDR2 SNEGSKA (reference sequence). CDR3 length: 14 residues. The CDR3 DNA follows: TGCAGTGCTAGACGACAGGGGGGCAAAAACAGTCAGTACTTC. Protein product: CSARRQGGKNSQYF.

DNA for the CDR3: TGTGCCAGCTCCCGGGACAGAGGTCCCCAGTACTTC. It codes for CASSRDRGPQYF. J is TRBJ2-5 and V is TRBV27; 7 nucleotides agree with TRBD1. In germline, CDR1 is MNHEY, CDR2 SMNVEV (reference sequence). The CDR3 is 12 residues long. V shed 8 bases and J 9 bases; nucleotides not matched to a gene: 9.

This clonotype was counted between two and nine times. The chain is built from TRBV20-1 and TRBJ2-3; no clear D gene. Germline CDR1 and CDR2: DFQATT and SNEGSKA (reference sequence). Trimming took off 6 bases at V and 3 bases at J, with 19 bases between the two ends. The CDR3 consists of 15 residues. The CDR3 spells CSAADPKFRTDTQYF. The CDR3 bases are TGCAGTGCCGCAGACCCCAAGTTCCGGACAGATACGCAGTATTTT.

V usage is TRBV5-1 and J usage is TRBJ2-1; weak D call: TRBD2 (6 bases). CDR3 size: 14 residues. In germline, CDR1 is SGHRS, CDR2 YFSETQ. Trimming stripped 4 bases from V and 9 bases from J, with 17 bases between. The CDR3 DNA reads TGCGCCAGCAGCCGAACCGGAGGGACGGGTGAGCAGTTCTTC. This encodes CASSRTGGTGEQFF.

This clonotype appeared a few times. The genes are TRBV20-1 and TRBJ1-5, with TRBD1 identical over 7 bases. Germline trimming cut 4 bases from V and 3 bases from J; bases unmatched to any gene: 6. The CDR3 spans 14 residues. Germline V gene data show CDR1 as DFQATT and CDR2 as SNEGSKA (reference sequence). The CDR3 DNA sequence: TGCAGTGCTACCACGGGACAGCACAATCAGCCCCAGCATTTT. It specifies CSATTGQHNQPQHF.

V gene TRBV18 combines with J gene TRBJ2-3; 9 nucleotides agree with TRBD2. Germline V gives CDR1 KGHSH, CDR2 LQKENI. CDR3 length: 14 residues. Losses at the gene ends were 6 bases for V and 6 bases for J; bases not matched to a gene: 7. This CDR3 is CASSRTSDTDTQYF. As DNA, the CDR3 is TGTGCCAGCTCCCGGACTAGCGATACCGATACGCAGTATTTT. Together with reference TRBV18 and TRBJ2-3, the CDR3 gives the full variable domain: NAGVMQNPRHLVRRRGQEARLRCSPMKGHSHVYWYRQLPEEGLKFMVYLQKENIIDESGMPKERFSAEFPKEGPSILRIQQVVRGDSAAYFCASSRTSDTDTQYFGPGTRLTVL.

The chain has TRBV28 and TRBJ2-3; unclear D gene. This CDR3 region has 14 residues. CDR1 and CDR2 (germline): MDHEN, SYDVKM. V was cut by 6 bases and J by 0 bases, with 10 bases left in between. CDR3: CASRGSFSTDTQYF. CDR3 bases: TGTGCCAGCAGGGGCAGTTTTAGCACAGATACGCAGTATTTT.

The V gene is TRBV15, the J gene TRBJ2-3, with 9 bases aligning to TRBD1. The V gene's germline CDR1 is LNHNV and CDR2 YYDKDF (reference sequence). The CDR3 spans 13 residues. Trimming at V came to 3 bases and at J to 8 bases, leaving 3 bases not matched to a gene. The CDR3 nucleotides are TGTGCCACCAGCAGGCCACAGGGGGCTACGCAGTATTTT. It encodes CATSRPQGATQYF.

V gene TRBV6-6 combines with J gene TRBJ1-4, with unresolved D. Germline CDR1 is MNHNY and CDR2 is SVGAGI (reference sequence). The CDR3 has 11 residues. V was pared by 6 bases and J by 10 bases, with 9 bases between. DNA for the CDR3: TGTGCCAGCAGCGATGTCGGAAAACTGTTTTTT. Amino acids: CASSDVGKLFF.

V and J are TRBV20-1 and TRBJ2-7; maybe TRBD2 (6 bases). Germline V gives CDR1 DFQATT, CDR2 SNEGSKA (reference sequence). This CDR3 is built from 13 residues. Trimming stripped 2 bases from V and 3 bases from J, with 11 bases between. For the CDR3, the DNA is TGCAGTGCTAGAAGACTAGACGGCTACGAGCAGTACTTC. Protein: CSARRLDGYEQYF.